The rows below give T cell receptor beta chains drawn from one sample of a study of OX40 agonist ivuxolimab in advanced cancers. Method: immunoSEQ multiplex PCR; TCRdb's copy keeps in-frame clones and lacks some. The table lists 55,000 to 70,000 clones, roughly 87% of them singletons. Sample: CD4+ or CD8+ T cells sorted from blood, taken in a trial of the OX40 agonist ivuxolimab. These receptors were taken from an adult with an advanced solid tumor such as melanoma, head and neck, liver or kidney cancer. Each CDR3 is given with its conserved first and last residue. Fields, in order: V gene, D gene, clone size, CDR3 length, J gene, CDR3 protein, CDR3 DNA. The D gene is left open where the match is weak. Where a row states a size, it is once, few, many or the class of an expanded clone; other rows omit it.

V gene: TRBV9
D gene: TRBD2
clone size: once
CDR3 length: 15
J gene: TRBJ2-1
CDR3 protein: CASSVESGRAEEQFF
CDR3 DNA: TGTGCCAGCAGCGTAGAGAGCGGGAGGGCCGAGGAGCAGTTCTTC

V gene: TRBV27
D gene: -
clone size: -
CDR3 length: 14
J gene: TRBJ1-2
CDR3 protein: CASSPADPNYGYTF
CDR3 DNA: TGTGCCAGCAGCCCCGCAGACCCTAACTATGGCTACACCTTC

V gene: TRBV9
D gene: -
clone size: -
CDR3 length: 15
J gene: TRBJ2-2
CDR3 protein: CASSPRAIGAGELFF
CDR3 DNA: TGTGCCAGCAGCCCCCGGGCGATCGGGGCCGGGGAGCTGTTTTTT

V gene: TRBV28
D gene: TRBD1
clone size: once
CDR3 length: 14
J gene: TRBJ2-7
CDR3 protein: CASRQRGGGYEQYF
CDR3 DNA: TGTGCCAGCAGGCAACGAGGGGGCGGCTACGAGCAGTACTTC

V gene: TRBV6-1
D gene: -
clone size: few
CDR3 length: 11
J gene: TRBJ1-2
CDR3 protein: CASRLGYGYTF
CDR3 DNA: TGTGCCAGCAGGCTGGGGTATGGCTACACCTTC

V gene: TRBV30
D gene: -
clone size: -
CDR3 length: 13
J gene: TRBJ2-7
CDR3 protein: CAWSGGGPYEQYF
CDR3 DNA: TGTGCCTGGAGCGGAGGGGGGCCCTACGAGCAGTACTTC

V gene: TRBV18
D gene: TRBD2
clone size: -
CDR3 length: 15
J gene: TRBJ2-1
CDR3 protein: CAASWGGGRGNEQFF
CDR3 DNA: TGTGCAGCCTCTTGGGGTGGCGGGAGAGGCAATGAGCAGTTCTTC

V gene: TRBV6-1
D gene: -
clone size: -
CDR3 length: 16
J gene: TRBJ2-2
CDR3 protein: CASSDPTRQGIGELFF
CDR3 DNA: TGTGCCAGCAGTGATCCCACGAGGCAGGGGATCGGGGAGCTGTTTTTT

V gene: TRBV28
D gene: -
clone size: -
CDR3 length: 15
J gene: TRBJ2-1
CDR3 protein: CASRGSGTGYNEQFF
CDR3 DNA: TGTGCCAGCAGAGGATCCGGGACGGGGTACAATGAGCAGTTCTTC

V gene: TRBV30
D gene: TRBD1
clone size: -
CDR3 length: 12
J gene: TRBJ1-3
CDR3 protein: CAWSVQGGQRNF
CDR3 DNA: TGTGCCTGGAGTGTACAGGGGGGACAGAGGAATTTT

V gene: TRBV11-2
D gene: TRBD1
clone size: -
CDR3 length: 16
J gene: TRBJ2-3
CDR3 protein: CASSLTGGAGTDTQYF
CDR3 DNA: TGTGCCAGCAGTTTAACAGGGGGCGCTGGCACAGATACGCAGTATTTT

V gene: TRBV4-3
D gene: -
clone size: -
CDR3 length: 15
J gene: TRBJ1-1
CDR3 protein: CASSQGTGRLTEAFF
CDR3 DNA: TGCGCCAGCAGCCAAGGAACAGGGCGGTTGACTGAAGCTTTCTTT

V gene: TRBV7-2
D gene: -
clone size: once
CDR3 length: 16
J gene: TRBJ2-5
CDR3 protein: CASSLAGTRGKETQYF
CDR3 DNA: TGTGCCAGCAGCTTAGCAGGGACCCGGGGGAAAGAGACCCAGTACTTC

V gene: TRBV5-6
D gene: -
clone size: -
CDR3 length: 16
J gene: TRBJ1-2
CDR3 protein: CASSLVAGVGYYGYTF
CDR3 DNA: TGTGCCAGCAGCTTGGTGGCAGGGGTGGGATACTATGGCTACACCTTC

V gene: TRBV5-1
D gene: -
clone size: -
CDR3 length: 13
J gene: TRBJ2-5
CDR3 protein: CASSLGLVETQYF
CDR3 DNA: TGCGCCAGCAGCTTGGGACTAGTGGAGACCCAGTACTTC

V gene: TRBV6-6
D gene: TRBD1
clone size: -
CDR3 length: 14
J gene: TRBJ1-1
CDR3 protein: CASRRQGADTEAFF
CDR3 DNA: TGTGCCAGCAGAAGACAGGGGGCTGACACTGAAGCTTTCTTT

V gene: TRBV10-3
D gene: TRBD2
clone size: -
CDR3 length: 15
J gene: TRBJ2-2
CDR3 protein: CAIRRTSGGPGELFF
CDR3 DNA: TGTGCCATCAGGCGGACTAGCGGGGGACCCGGGGAGCTGTTTTTT

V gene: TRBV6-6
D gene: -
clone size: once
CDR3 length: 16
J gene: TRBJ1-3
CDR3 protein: CASSRPGRGDGNTIYF
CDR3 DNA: TGTGCCAGCAGTCGTCCGGGGCGCGGGGACGGAAACACCATATATTTT

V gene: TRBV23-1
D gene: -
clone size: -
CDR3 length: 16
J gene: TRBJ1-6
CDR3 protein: CASSPQGRRNSSPLHF
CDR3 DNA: TGCGCCAGCAGTCCTCAGGGCCGTCGGAATAGTTCACCCCTCCACTTT

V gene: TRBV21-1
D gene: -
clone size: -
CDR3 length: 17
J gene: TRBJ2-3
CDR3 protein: CASSKAGPRLVENTQYF
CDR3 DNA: TGTGCCAGCAGCAAAGCTGGGCCCAGACTCGTAGAAAATACGCAGTATTTT

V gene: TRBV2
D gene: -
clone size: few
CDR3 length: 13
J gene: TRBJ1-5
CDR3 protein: CASSENRDQPQHF
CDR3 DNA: TGTGCCAGCAGTGAAAACAGGGACCAGCCCCAGCATTTT

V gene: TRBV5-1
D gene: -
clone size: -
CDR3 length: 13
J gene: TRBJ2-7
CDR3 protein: CASSSGAGYEQYF
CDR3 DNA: TGCGCCAGCAGCTCGGGGGCGGGCTATGAGCAGTACTTC

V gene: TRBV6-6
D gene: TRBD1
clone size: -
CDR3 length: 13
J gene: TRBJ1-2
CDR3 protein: CASSSTGSGSYTF
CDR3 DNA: TGTGCCAGCAGTTCGACAGGGTCGGGCAGCTACACCTTC

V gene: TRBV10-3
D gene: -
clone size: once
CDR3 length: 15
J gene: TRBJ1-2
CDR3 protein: CAISESGTINYGYTF
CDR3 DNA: TGTGCCATCAGTGAGAGCGGGACAATTAACTATGGCTACACCTTC

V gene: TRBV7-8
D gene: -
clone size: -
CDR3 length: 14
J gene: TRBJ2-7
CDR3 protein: CASSPTGQTYEQYF
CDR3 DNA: TGTGCCAGCAGCCCGACCGGACAGACCTACGAGCAGTACTTC

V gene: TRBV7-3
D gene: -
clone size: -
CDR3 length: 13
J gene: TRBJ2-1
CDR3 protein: CASSLRDYNEQFF
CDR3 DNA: TGTGCCAGCAGCCTCCGGGACTACAATGAGCAGTTCTTC

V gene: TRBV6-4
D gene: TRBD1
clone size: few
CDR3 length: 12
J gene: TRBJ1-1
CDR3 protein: CARSYQGQEAFF
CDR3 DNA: TGTGCCAGATCTTACCAGGGACAGGAAGCTTTCTTT

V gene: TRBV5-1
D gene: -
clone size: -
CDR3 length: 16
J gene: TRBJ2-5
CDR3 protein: CASSSDGVRIKETQYF
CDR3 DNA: TGCGCCAGCAGCTCCGACGGCGTCAGAATTAAAGAGACCCAGTACTTC

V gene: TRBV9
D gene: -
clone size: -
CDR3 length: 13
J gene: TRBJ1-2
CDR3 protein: CASSLSPGYGYTF
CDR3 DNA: TGTGCCAGCAGCCTTTCTCCTGGATATGGCTACACCTTC

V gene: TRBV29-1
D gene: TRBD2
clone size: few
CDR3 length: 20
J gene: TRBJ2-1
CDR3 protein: CSVVPRQGRTSGRNYNEQFF
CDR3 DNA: TGCAGCGTCGTCCCTCGACAGGGACGGACTAGCGGGAGGAACTACAATGAGCAGTTCTTC

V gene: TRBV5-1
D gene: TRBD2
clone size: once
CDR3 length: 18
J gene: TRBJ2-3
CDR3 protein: CASSLSGLAGGGADTQYF
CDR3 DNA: TGCGCCAGCAGCTTGTCCGGACTAGCGGGAGGGGGGGCAGATACGCAGTATTTT

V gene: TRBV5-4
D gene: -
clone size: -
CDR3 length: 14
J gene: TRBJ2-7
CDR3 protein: CASSSSSSSYEQYF
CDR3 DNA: TGTGCCAGCAGCTCATCCTCGAGCTCCTACGAGCAGTACTTC

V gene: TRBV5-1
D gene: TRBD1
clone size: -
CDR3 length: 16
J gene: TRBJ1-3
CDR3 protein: CASSLRDRGSGNTIYF
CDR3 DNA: TGCGCCAGCAGCCTTCGGGACAGGGGGAGTGGAAACACCATATATTTT

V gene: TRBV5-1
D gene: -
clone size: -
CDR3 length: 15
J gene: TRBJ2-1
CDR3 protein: CASSLADQPYNEQFF
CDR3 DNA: TGCGCCAGCAGCTTGGCAGACCAGCCCTACAATGAGCAGTTCTTC

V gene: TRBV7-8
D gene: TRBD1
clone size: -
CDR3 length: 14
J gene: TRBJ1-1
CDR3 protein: CASSLRDRVAEAFF
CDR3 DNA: TGTGCCAGCAGCTTACGGGACAGGGTTGCTGAAGCTTTCTTT

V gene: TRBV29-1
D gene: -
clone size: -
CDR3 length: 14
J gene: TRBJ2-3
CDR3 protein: CSVDVGTRADTQYF
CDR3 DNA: TGCAGCGTTGATGTGGGAACTCGGGCAGATACGCAGTATTTT

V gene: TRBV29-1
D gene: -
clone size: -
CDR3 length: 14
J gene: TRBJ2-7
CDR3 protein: CSVASEGDTYEQYF
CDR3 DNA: TGCAGCGTTGCCTCAGAAGGCGACACCTACGAGCAGTACTTC

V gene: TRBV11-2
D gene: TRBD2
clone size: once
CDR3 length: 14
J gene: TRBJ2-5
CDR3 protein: CASSLGLAGETQYF
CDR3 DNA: TGTGCCAGCAGCTTGGGACTAGCGGGAGAGACCCAGTACTTC

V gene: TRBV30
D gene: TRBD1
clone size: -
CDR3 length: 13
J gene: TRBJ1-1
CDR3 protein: CAFTGDNGGVAFF
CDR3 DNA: TGTGCCTTCACAGGGGACAACGGGGGGGTGGCTTTCTTT

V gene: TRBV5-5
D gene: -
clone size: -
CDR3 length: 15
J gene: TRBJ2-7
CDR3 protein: CASSLAIGMGYEQYF
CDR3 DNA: TGTGCCAGCAGCTTGGCTATTGGGATGGGCTACGAGCAGTACTTC

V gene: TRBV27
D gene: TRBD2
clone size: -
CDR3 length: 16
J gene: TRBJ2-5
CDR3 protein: CASSLGLAGRQETQYF
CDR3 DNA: TGTGCCAGCAGTCTGGGACTAGCGGGAAGACAAGAGACCCAGTACTTC

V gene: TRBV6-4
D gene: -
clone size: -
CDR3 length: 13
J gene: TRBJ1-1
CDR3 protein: CASSPTGATEAFF
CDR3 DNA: TGTGCCAGCAGTCCGACAGGTGCCACTGAAGCTTTCTTT

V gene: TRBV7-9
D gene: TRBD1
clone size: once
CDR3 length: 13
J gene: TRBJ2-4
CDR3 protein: CASSQGQKNIQYF
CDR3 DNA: TGTGCCAGCAGCCAGGGACAGAAAAACATTCAGTACTTC

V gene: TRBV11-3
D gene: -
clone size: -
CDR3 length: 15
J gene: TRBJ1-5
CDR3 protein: CASSGGSMDNQPQHF
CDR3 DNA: TGTGCCAGCAGCGGGGGCAGTATGGACAATCAGCCCCAGCATTTT

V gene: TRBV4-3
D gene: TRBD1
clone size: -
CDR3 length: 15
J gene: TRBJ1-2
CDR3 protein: CASSNRDSVAYGYTF
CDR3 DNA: TGCGCCAGCTCCAACCGGGACAGTGTTGCCTATGGCTACACCTTC

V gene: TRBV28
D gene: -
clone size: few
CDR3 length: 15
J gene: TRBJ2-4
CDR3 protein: CASSSPTRGIGIQYF
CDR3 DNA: TGTGCCAGCAGTTCCCCAACTCGGGGAATAGGAATTCAGTACTTC

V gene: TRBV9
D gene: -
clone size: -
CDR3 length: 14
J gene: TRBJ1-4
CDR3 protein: CASSETGDNEKLFF
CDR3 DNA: TGTGCCAGCAGCGAAACAGGAGATAATGAAAAACTGTTTTTT

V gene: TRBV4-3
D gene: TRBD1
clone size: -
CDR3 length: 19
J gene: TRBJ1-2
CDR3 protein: CASSQDLDRATVSGYGYTF
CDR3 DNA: TGCGCCAGCAGCCAAGATTTGGACAGGGCGACAGTCTCAGGCTATGGCTACACCTTC

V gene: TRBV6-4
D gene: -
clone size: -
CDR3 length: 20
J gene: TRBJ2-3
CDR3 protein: CASSGAPHEAGAASTDTQYF
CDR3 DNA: TGTGCCAGCAGTGGAGCACCCCATGAAGCGGGCGCGGCTAGCACAGATACGCAGTATTTT

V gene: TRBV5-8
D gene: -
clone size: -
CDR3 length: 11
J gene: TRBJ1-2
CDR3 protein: CASSPNYGYTF
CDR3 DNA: TGTGCCAGCAGCCCAAACTATGGCTACACCTTC

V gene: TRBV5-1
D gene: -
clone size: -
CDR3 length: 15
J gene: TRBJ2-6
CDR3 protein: CASSLVPSGANVLTF
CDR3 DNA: TGCGCCAGCAGCTTGGTCCCCTCTGGGGCCAACGTCCTGACTTTC

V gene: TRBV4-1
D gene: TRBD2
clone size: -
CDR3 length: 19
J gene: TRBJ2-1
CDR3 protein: CASSQDSPGLAGGLNEQFF
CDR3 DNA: TGCGCCAGCAGCCAAGATTCCCCGGGACTAGCGGGGGGCCTCAATGAGCAGTTCTTC

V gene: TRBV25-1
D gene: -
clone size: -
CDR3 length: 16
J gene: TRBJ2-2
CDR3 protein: CASSGLLGQNTGELFF
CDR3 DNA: TGTGCCAGCAGTGGCCTACTCGGACAGAACACCGGGGAGCTGTTTTTT

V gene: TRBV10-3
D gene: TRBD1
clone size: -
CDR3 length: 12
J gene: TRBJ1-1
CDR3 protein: CAIRTGDTEAFF
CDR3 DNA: TGTGCCATCAGGACAGGGGACACTGAAGCTTTCTTT

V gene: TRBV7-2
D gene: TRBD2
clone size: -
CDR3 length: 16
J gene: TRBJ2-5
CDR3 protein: CASSRGLAGARETQYF
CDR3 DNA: TGTGCCAGCAGCCGAGGACTAGCGGGGGCCCGAGAGACCCAGTACTTC

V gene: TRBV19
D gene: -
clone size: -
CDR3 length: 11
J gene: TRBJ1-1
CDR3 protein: CASQGALKAFF
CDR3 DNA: TGTGCCAGTCAAGGGGCTCTGAAAGCTTTCTTT

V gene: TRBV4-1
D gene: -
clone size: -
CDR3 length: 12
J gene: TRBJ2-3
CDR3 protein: CASSQDHRTQYF
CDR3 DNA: TGCGCCAGCAGCCAAGATCACAGAACGCAGTATTTT